This T cell receptor beta chain was obtained from a study of blood T cell repertoires in COVID-19. From germline, CDR1 is MGHRA and CDR2 YSYEKL. Deletions cut 1 base from V and 1 base from J, with 9 bases between. The CDR3 has 15 residues. Sequenced by immunoSEQ multiplex PCR; TCRdb stores in-frame clones only, minus some. There are roughly 200,000 clones in the sample; around 80% occur only once, and roughly 7.2% lies in the top ten. Sample: peripheral blood. The receptor was derived from a woman in her thirties or forties with COVID-19, enrolled during active disease. The rearrangement links TRBV4-1 to TRBJ2-3, with no clear D. CDR3 region: CASSQVERGTDTQYF. The CDR3 DNA reads TGCGCCAGCAGCCAAGTAGAACGGGGCACAGATACGCAGTATTTT.